This TCR beta chain is from a study of blood T cell repertoires in COVID-19. Study summary: Some COVID-19 samples were acute and others convalescent; all came from the United States, Italy and Spain. PBMCs, B-cell-depleted T cells, or T cells provided the cDNA or gDNA that made up the material.

Under the authors' procedure: It was from reference gene primer amplification that nucleated cell counts were estimated. Assay: immunoSEQ multiplex PCR; the TCRdb copy retains only in-frame clones and omits some. The V and J calls and clone size were taken over from that table, and D and trimming were inferred from the DNA. Of approximately 76,000 clones listed, around nine tenths were seen once; the top ten hold about 12%. The CDR3 runs to 14 residues. From germline, CDR1 is SGHDN and CDR2 FVKESK. V lost 4 bases, J lost 8 bases, and 15 bases lay in between. The origin of this receptor is a woman in her sixties or seventies with acute or convalescent COVID-19. This chain joins TRBV14 and TRBJ2-1; D remains ambiguous. The specimen sequenced was peripheral blood. The chain's CDR3 is CASSPRGNSDEQFF. The CDR3 DNA reads as TGTGCCAGCAGCCCACGCGGTAACTCTGATGAGCAGTTCTTC.